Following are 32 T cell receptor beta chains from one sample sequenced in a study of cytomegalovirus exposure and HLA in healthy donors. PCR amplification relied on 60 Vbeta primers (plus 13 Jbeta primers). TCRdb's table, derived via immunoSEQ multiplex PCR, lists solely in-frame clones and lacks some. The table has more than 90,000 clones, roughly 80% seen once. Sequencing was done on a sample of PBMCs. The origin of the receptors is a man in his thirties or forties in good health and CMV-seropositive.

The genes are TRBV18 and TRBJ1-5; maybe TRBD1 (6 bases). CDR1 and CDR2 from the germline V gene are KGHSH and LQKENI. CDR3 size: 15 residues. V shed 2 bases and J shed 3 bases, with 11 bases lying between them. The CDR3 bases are TGTGCCAGCTCACCAACGGGGGGCGTCAATCAGCCCCAGCATTTT. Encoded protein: CASSPTGGVNQPQHF.

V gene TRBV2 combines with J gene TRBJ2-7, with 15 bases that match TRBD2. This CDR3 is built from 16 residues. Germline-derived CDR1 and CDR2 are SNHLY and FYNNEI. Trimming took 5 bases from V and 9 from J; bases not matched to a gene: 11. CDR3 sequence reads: CASSQTLGLAGGRQYV. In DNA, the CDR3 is TGTGCCAGCAGTCAAACCTTGGGACTAGCGGGAGGTCGGCAGTACGTC.

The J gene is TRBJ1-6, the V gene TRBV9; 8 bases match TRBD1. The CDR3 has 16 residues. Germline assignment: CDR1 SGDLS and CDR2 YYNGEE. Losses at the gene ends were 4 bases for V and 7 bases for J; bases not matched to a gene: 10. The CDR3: CASSYNPGQENSPLHF. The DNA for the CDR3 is TGTGCCAGCAGCTATAACCCGGGACAGGAGAATTCACCCCTCCACTTT.

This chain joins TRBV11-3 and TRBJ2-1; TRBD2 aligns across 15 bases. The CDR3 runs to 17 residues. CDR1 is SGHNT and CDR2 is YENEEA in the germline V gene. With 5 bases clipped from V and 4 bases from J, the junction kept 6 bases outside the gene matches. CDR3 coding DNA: TGTGCCAGCAGCGGGGGACTAGCGGGAGGCTTTTACAATGAGCAGTTCTTC. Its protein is CASSGGLAGGFYNEQFF.

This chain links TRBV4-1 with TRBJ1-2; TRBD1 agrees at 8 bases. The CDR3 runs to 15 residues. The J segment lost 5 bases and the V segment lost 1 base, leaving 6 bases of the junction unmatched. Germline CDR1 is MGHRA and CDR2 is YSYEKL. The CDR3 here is CASSQVSTGVYGYTF. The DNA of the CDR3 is TGCGCCAGCAGCCAAGTTTCGACAGGGGTTTATGGCTACACCTTC.

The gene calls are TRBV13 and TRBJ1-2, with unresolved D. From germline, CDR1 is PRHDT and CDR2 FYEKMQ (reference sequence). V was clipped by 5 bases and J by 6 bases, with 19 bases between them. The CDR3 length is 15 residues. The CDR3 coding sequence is TGTGCCAGCAGCGTCAAATCCGGGAAGGTAGATGGCTACACCTTC. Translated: CASSVKSGKVDGYTF.

CDR3 DNA sequence: TGTGCCAGCAGCCCCGGGAATGCCTATGGCTACACCTTC. The encoded protein is CASSPGNAYGYTF. The chain joins TRBV14 to TRBJ1-2; D is unresolved. The CDR3 is made up of 13 amino acids. Germline CDR1 reads SGHDN; CDR2 reads FVKESK. Trimming stripped 4 bases from V and 4 bases from J, with 10 bases between.

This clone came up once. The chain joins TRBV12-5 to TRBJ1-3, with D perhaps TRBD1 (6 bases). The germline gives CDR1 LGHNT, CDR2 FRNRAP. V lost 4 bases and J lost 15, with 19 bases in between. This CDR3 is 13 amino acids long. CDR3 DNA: TGTGCTAGTGGTTCAGTAACCTCGGGACATCAATATTTT. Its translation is CASGSVTSGHQYF.

In nucleotides, the CDR3 is TGCGCCAGCAGCTTAGACGGACGGGGGGATCAGCCCCAGCATTTT. Protein product: CASSLDGRGDQPQHF. The chain combines TRBV5-1 with TRBJ1-5, with D possibly being TRBD1 (5 bases). The germline CDR1 and CDR2 sequences are SGHRS and YFSETQ. V lost 2 bases to trimming and J lost 5 bases, with 14 bases between them. The CDR3 sequence is 15 residues long.

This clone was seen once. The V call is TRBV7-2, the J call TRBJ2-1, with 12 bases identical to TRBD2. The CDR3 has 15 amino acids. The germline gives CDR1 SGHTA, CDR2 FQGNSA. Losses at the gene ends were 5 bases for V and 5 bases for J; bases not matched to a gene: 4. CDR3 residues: CASSRWTSGNNEQFF. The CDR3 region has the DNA TGTGCCAGCAGCAGATGGACTAGCGGGAACAATGAGCAGTTCTTC.

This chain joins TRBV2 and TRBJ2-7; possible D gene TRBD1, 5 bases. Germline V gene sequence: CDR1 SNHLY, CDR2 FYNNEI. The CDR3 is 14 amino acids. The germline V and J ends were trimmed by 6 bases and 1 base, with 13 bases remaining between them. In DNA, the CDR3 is TGTGCCAGCAGCGGTAGGGGCAGGTCCTACGAGCAGTACTTC. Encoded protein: CASSGRGRSYEQYF.

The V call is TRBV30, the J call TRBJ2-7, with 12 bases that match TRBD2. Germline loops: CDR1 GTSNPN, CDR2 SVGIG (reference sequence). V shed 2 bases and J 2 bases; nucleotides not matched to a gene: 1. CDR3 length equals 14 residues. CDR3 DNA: TGTGCCTGGAGTCTAGCGGGGGGGACCTACGAGCAGTACTTC. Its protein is CAWSLAGGTYEQYF.

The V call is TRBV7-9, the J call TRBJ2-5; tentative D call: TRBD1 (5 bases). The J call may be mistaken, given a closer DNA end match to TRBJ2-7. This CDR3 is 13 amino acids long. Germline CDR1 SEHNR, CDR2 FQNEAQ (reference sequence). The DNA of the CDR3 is TGTGCCAGCAGCCAAAGACAGAGTTACGAGCAGTACTTC. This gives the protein CASSQRQSYEQYF.

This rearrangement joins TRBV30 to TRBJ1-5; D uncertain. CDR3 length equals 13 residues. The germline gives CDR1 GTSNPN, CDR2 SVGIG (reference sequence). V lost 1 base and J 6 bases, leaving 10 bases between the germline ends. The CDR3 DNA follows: TGTGCCTGGAGTGCGGGTGGTGGTCAGCCCCAGCATTTT. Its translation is CAWSAGGGQPQHF.

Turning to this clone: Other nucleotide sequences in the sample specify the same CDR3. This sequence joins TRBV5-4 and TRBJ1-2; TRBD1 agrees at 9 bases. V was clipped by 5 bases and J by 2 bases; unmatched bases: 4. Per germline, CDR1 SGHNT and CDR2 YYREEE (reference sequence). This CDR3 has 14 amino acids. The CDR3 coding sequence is TGTGCCAGCAGTCTCGGGACAGGGAACTATGGCTACACCTTC. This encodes CASSLGTGNYGYTF.

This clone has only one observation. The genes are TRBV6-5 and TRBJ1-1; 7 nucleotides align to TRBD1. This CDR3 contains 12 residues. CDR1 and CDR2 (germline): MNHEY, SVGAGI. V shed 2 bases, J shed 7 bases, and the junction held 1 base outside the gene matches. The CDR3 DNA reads TGTGCCAGCAGTTACCGGGACAGTGAAGCTTTCTTT. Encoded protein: CASSYRDSEAFF.

CDR3 amino acids: CASQAGTFNQPQHF. CDR3 DNA sequence: TGTGCCAGCCAGGCAGGTACTTTCAATCAGCCCCAGCATTTT. The chain employs TRBV27 and TRBJ1-5; D remains ambiguous. V was pared by 8 bases and J by 3 bases, with 14 bases between. The germline gives CDR1 MNHEY, CDR2 SMNVEV (reference sequence). The length of the CDR3 is 14 residues.

The CDR3 reads CASSMRAGNSYNEQFF. The CDR3 DNA reads TGTGCCAGTAGTATGAGGGCGGGAAACTCCTACAATGAGCAGTTCTTC. V gene TRBV19 combines with J gene TRBJ2-1; perhaps TRBD2 as D (6 bases). CDR3 length: 16 residues. Trimming removed 3 bases at V and 0 bases at J, with 12 bases between. CDR1 and CDR2 from the germline V gene are LNHDA and SQIVND (reference sequence).

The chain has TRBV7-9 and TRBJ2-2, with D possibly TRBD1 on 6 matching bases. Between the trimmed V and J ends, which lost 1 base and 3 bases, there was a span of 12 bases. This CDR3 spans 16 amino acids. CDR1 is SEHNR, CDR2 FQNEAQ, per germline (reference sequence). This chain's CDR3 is CASSLVPGHYTGELFF. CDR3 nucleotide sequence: TGTGCCAGCAGCTTAGTCCCGGGACACTACACCGGGGAGCTGTTTTTT.

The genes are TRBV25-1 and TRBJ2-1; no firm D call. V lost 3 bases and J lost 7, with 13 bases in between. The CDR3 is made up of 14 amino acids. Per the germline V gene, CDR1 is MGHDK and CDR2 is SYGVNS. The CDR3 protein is CASSDPLIVNEQFF. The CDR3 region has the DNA TGTGCCAGCAGTGACCCCCTTATAGTGAATGAGCAGTTCTTC.

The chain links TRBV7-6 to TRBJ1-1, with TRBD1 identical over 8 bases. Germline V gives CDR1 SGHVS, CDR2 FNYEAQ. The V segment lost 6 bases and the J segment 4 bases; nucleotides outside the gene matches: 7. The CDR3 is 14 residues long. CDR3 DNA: TGTGCCAGCAGTCCAAGACAGGGGCCCACTGAAGCTTTCTTT. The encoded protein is CASSPRQGPTEAFF.

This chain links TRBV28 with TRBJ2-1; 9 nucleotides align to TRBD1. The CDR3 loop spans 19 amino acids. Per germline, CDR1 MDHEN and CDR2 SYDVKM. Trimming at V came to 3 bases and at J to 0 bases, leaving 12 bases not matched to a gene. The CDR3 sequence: CASSFVGTGYSSSYNEQFF. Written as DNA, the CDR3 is TGTGCCAGCAGTTTTGTAGGGACAGGGTACTCTAGCTCCTACAATGAGCAGTTCTTC.

This CDR3 is CAISESGGTPPSGNTIYF. The CDR3 DNA reads TGTGCCATCAGTGAGTCGGGAGGAACCCCCCCCTCTGGAAACACCATATATTTT. The chain uses TRBV10-3 and TRBJ1-3; D gene ambiguous. Trimming shortened V by 0 bases and J by 0 bases, and 15 bases separated the two germline ends. Germline V CDR1 and CDR2: ENHRY, SYGVKD. This CDR3 has 18 amino acids.

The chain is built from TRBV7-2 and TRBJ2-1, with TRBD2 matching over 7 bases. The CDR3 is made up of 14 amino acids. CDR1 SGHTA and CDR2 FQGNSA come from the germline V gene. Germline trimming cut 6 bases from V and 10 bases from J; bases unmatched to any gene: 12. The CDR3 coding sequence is TGTGCCAGCAGGTCCTCGGGACTAAGTAAAGAGCAGTTCTTC. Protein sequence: CASRSSGLSKEQFF.

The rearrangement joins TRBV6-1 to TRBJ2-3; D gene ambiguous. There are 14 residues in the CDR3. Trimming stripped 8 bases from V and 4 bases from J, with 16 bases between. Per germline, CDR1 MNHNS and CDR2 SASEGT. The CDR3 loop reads CASALPRNADTQYF. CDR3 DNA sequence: TGTGCCAGCGCACTTCCCAGGAACGCAGATACGCAGTATTTT.

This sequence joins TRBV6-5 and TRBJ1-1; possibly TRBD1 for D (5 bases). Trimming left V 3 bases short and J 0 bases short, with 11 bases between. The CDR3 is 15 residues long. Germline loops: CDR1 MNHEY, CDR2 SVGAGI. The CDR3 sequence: CASSYAGRMNTEAFF. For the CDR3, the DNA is TGTGCCAGCAGTTATGCGGGACGTATGAACACTGAAGCTTTCTTT.

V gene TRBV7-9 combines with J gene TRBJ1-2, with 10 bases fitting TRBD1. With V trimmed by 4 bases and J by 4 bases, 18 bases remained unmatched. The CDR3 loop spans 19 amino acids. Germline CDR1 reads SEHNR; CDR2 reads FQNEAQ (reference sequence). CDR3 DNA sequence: TGTGCCAGCAGCTACCCCCGAACGGGACAGGGGACTCCAGGCTATGGCTACACCTTC. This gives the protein CASSYPRTGQGTPGYGYTF. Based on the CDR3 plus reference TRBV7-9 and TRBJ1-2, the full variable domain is DTGVSQNPRHKITKRGQNVTFRCDPISEHNRLYWYRQTLGQGPEFLTYFQNEAQLEKSRLLSDRFSAERPKGSFSTLEIQRTEQGDSAMYLCASSYPRTGQGTPGYGYTFGSGTRLTVV.

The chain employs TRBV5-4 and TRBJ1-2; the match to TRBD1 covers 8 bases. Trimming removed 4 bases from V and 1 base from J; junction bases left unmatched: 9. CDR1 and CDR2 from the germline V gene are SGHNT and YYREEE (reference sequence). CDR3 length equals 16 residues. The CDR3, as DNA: TGTGCCAGCAGCCCCAAGGTACAGGGGGGTAACTATGGCTACACCTTC. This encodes CASSPKVQGGNYGYTF. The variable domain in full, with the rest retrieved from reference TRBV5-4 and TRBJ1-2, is ETGVTQSPTHLIKTRGQQVTLRCSSQSGHNTVSWYQQALGQGPQFIFQYYREEENGRGNFPPRFSGLQFPNYSSELNVNALELDDSALYLCASSPKVQGGNYGYTFGSGTRLTVV.

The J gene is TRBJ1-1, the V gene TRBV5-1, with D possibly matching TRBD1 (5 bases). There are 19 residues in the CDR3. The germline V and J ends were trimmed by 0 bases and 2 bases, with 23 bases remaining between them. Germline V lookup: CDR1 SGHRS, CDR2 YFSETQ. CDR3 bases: TGCGCCAGCAGCTTGGGGTCCAGGGCCTTTAAGGTGGAAAACACTGAAGCTTTCTTT. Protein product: CASSLGSRAFKVENTEAFF.

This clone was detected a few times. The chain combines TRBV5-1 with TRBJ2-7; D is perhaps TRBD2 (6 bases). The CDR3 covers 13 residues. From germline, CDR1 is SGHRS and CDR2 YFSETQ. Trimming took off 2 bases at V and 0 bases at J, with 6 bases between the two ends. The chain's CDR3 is CASSFGGSYEQYF. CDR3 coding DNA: TGCGCCAGCAGCTTCGGGGGCTCCTACGAGCAGTACTTC.

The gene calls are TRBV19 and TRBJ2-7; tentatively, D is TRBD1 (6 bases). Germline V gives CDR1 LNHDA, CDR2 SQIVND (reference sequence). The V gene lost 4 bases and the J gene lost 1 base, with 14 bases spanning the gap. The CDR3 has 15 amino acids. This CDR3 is CASSTTGLGSYEQYF. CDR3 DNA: TGTGCCAGTAGTACCACAGGGTTAGGGTCCTACGAGCAGTACTTC.

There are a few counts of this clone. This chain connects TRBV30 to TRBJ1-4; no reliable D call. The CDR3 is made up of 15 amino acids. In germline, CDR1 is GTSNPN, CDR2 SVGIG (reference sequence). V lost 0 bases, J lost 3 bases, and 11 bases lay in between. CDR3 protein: CAWSVGGYANEKLFF. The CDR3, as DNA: TGTGCCTGGAGTGTCGGCGGGTACGCTAATGAAAAACTGTTTTTT.